One sample yielded the 11 T cell receptor beta chains listed below, sequenced in a study of OX40 agonist ivuxolimab in advanced cancers. Libraries were prepared through the immunoSEQ multiplex PCR assay. Imported from immuneACCESS, the table was reduced by TCRdb to in-frame sequences with V and J called. These copies leave out some clones; in studies compared against another copy, an unresolved V gene accounts for under half, and the cause of the remainder is not known. The sample data list under 80,000 clones, and more than 85% of these were observed just once. The ten largest clones take up roughly 10% of the sample. This material consisted of CD4+ or CD8+ T cells sorted from blood, taken in a trial of the OX40 agonist ivuxolimab. Receptors originate from an adult with an advanced solid tumor such as melanoma, head and neck, liver or kidney cancer.

The chain recombines TRBV2 with TRBJ2-1; the D gene could be TRBD1 or TRBD2 (6 bases each). The ends were cut back, 8 bases at V and 0 bases at J, with 20 bases in the middle. CDR3 length: 17 amino acids. The germline V gene has CDR1 SNHLY and CDR2 FYNNEI. In DNA form, the CDR3 reads TGTGCCAGCGACACCCCGGGGGCCCTAAGCTCCTACAATGAGCAGTTCTTC. Translating gives CASDTPGALSSYNEQFF.

For the CDR3, the DNA is TGTGCCAGCAGGGTCCGGGACAGCAATCAGCCCCAGCATTTT. It codes for CASRVRDSNQPQHF. The chain couples TRBV5-6 to TRBJ1-5; a possible D gene is TRBD1 (5 bases). The V end was cut by 5 bases, the J end by 1 base, with 10 bases between. In germline, CDR1 is SGHDT, CDR2 YYEEEE. The CDR3 length is 14 residues. Looking up the rest from reference TRBV5-6 and TRBJ1-5 gives the full variable domain: DAGVTQSPTHLIKTRGQQVTLRCSPKSGHDTVSWYQQALGQGPQFIFQYYEEEERQRGNFPDRFSGHQFPNYSSELNVNALLLGDSALYLCASRVRDSNQPQHFGDGTRLSIL.

This clone was found once. V usage is TRBV5-1 and J usage is TRBJ2-7; D not resolved. Trimming pared 0 bases from V and 3 bases from J, leaving 13 bases between. This CDR3 is built from 15 residues. Germline lookup yields CDR1 SGHRS and CDR2 YFSETQ. This CDR3 is CASSLVSSPNYEQYF. The CDR3 region has the DNA TGCGCCAGCAGCTTGGTGTCTAGTCCGAACTACGAGCAGTACTTC.

The rearrangement joins TRBV9 to TRBJ2-2; perhaps TRBD2 as D (6 bases). The CDR3 extends over 15 amino acids. V lost 0 bases and J lost 4, with 10 bases in between. Per germline, CDR1 SGDLS and CDR2 YYNGEE. CDR3 amino acids: CASSVVGGSTGELFF. CDR3 sequence (DNA): TGTGCCAGCAGCGTAGTCGGGGGTTCCACCGGGGAGCTGTTTTTT.

V is TRBV6-5 and J is TRBJ2-7; D not certain. Trimming removed 2 bases from V and 2 bases from J, with 7 bases in between. CDR3 length equals 13 residues. The germline V gene has CDR1 MNHEY and CDR2 SVGAGI. CDR3 loop: CASSYAAPYEQYF. Here the CDR3 DNA reads TGTGCCAGCAGTTACGCGGCACCCTACGAGCAGTACTTC.

This clone has only one observation. The chain joins TRBV7-6 to TRBJ2-7; tentatively, D is TRBD1 or TRBD2 (6 bases each). Trimming left V 5 bases short and J 4 bases short, with 15 bases between. CDR3 size: 14 residues. CDR1 and CDR2 (germline): SGHVS, FNYEAQ. The CDR3 reads CASSNGWGAYEQYF. The DNA of the CDR3 is TGTGCCAGCAGCAACGGGTGGGGGGCGTACGAGCAGTACTTC.

The V gene is TRBV29-1, the J gene TRBJ1-2; 11 bases map to TRBD1. This CDR3 contains 16 residues. V shed 0 bases, J shed 3 bases, and the junction held 6 bases outside the gene matches. Germline CDR1 and CDR2: SQVTM and ANQGSEA. The chain's CDR3 is CSVEDDGTGGDYGYTF. The CDR3 nucleotides are TGCAGCGTTGAAGATGATGGGACAGGGGGAGACTATGGCTACACCTTC.

V gene TRBV9 combines with J gene TRBJ1-6; a possible D gene is TRBD1 (6 bases). Germline CDR1 is SGDLS and CDR2 is YYNGEE. The CDR3 loop spans 15 amino acids. Deletions cut 2 bases from V and 9 bases from J, with 15 bases between. The CDR3 DNA sequence: TGTGCCAGCAGCGTGGGGGGGCTTCGCGGTTCACCCCTCCACTTT. It codes for CASSVGGLRGSPLHF.

V usage is TRBV9 and J usage is TRBJ2-5; weak D call: TRBD2 (7 bases). The CDR3 is 16 amino acids. The V gene's germline CDR1 is SGDLS and CDR2 YYNGEE. Trimming took off 2 bases at V and 5 bases at J, with 19 bases between the two ends. The CDR3 nucleotides are TGTGCCAGCAGCGTTGGGATCGCGGGGGCGGGGGAGACCCAGTACTTC. This translates into CASSVGIAGAGETQYF.

The chain is built from TRBV4-3 and TRBJ2-2; no firm D call. V lost 0 bases to trimming and J lost 2 bases, with 10 bases between them. This CDR3 contains 16 residues. Germline V gene sequence: CDR1 LGHNA, CDR2 YSLEER. CDR3 DNA: TGCGCCAGCAGCCAAGATAGGGCCCACAACACCGGGGAGCTGTTTTTT. Encoded protein: CASSQDRAHNTGELFF.

The rearrangement uses TRBV27 and TRBJ1-1; D uncertain. CDR1 and CDR2 from the germline V gene are MNHEY and SMNVEV (reference sequence). The CDR3 runs 13 residues. With 3 bases removed from V and 2 bases from J, the gap between germline ends came to 7 bases. The CDR3 is CASSFSANTEAFF. The CDR3 DNA sequence: TGTGCCAGCAGTTTTTCAGCAAACACTGAAGCTTTCTTT.